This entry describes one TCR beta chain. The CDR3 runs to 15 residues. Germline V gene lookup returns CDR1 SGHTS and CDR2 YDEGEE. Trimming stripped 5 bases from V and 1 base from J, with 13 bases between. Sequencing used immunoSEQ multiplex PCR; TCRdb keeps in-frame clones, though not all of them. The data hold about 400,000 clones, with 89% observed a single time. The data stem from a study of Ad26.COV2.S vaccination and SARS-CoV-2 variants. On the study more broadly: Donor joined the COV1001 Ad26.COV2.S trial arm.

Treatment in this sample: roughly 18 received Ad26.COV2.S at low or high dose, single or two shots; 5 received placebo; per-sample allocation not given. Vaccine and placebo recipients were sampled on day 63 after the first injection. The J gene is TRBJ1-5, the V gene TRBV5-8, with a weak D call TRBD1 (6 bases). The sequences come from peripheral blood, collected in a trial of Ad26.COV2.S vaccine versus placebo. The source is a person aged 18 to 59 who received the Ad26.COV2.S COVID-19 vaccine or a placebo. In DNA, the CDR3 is TGTGCCAGCAGGTCAACAGGGTTGAGCAATCAGCCCCAGCATTTT. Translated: CASRSTGLSNQPQHF. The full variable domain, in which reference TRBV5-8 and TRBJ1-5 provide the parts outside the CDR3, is EAGVTQSPTHLIKTRGQQATLRCSPISGHTSVYWYQQALGLGLQFLLWYDEGEERNRGNFPPRFSGRQFPNYSSELNVNALELEDSALYLCASRSTGLSNQPQHFGDGTRLSIL.